This T cell receptor beta chain was recovered during a study of T cell repertoires in cytomegalovirus infection. Across the study: As its CMV epitopes, the study selected recently identified HLA-C-restricted and well-studied HLA-B-restricted targets. Shared public TCR beta signatures pointed to both CMV infection and a matching HLA type.

On this clonotype itself: No antigen is known for it.

Each CDR3 protein is one row after TCRdb ran MiXCR on the reads. Here the sample spans about 130,000 distinct CDR3 sequences, over 30% being singletons. V dropped 1 base and J dropped 3 bases, with 10 bases sitting between them. The CDR3 is 15 amino acids. Germline V lookup: CDR1 SEHNR, CDR2 FQNEAQ (reference sequence). This receptor was taken from a human donor in good health (CMV status not recorded). Some clones in this sample may be carry-over from other donors' samples. Sequencing used CD8+ T cells from cultured PBMCs, obtained from culture after CMV antigen stimulation. The J gene is TRBJ2-4, the V gene TRBV7-9, with no clear D. CDR3 in amino acids: CASSLEQDIKNIQYF. The CDR3 DNA reads TGTGCCAGCAGCTTAGAACAAGATATCAAAAACATTCAGTACTTC.